This T cell receptor beta chain emerged from a study of blood T cell repertoires in COVID-19. Study-wide context: Sites across the United States, Italy and Spain contributed samples from acute and convalescent COVID-19. Nucleic acid was either cDNA or gDNA, and it came from T cells, B-cell-depleted T cells, or PBMCs.

J was trimmed by 3 bases and V by 6 bases; bases with no gene match: 8. The CDR3 spans 16 residues. The authors' processing: The assay estimated nucleated cells by amplifying reference gene primers. Repertoires were generated with immunoSEQ multiplex PCR, while TCRdb's copy carries only in-frame clones and drops some. V and J calls and clone size are copied from that table; D and trimming were computed from the DNA. The sample holds hundreds of thousands of clones, 83% seen once. This sequence originates from a woman between 45 and 60 years old with acute or convalescent COVID-19. Sequencing was done on a sample of peripheral blood. V usage is TRBV6-7 and J usage is TRBJ2-5; TRBD2 aligns across 12 bases. TRBV6-7 falls under the ORF class, with uncertain function. The CDR3 protein is CASRRTSGNPEETQYF. The CDR3 DNA sequence: TGTGCCAGCAGAAGGACTAGCGGGAACCCTGAAGAGACCCAGTACTTC.